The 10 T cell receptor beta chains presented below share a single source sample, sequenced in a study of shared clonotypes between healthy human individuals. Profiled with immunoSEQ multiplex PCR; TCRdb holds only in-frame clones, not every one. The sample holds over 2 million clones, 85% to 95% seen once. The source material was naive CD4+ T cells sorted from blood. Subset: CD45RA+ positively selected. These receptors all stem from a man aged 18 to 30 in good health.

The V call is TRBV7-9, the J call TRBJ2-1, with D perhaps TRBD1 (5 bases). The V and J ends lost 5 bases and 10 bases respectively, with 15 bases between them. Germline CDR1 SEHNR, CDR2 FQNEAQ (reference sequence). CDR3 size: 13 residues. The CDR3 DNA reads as TGTGCCAGCAGCCCTTGGACAAACCGAGAGCAGTTCTTC. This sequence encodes CASSPWTNREQFF.

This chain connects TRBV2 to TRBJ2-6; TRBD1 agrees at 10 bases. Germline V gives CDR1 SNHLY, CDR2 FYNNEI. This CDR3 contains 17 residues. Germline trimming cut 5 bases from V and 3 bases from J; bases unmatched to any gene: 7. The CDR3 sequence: CASSRQGASFGANVLTF. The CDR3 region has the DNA TGTGCCAGCAGTCGACAGGGGGCATCGTTTGGGGCCAACGTCCTGACTTTC.

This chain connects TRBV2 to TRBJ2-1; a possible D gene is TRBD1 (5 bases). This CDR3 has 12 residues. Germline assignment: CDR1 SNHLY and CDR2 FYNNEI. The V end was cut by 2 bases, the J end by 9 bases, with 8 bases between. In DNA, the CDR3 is TGTGCCAGCAGTGAAATTAGGGGTGAGCAGTTCTTC. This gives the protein CASSEIRGEQFF.

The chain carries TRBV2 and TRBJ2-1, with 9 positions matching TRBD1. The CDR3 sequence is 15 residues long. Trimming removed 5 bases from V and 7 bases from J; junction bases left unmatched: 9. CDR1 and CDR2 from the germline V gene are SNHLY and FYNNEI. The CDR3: CASSTGTGLGNEQFF. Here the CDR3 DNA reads TGTGCCAGCAGTACCGGGACAGGGCTGGGGAATGAGCAGTTCTTC.

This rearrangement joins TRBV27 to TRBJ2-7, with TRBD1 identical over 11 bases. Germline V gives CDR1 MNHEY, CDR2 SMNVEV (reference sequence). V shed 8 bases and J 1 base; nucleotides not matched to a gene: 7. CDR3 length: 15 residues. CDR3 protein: CASGTGTGGSYEQYF. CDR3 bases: TGTGCCAGCGGTACCGGGACAGGGGGTTCCTACGAGCAGTACTTC.

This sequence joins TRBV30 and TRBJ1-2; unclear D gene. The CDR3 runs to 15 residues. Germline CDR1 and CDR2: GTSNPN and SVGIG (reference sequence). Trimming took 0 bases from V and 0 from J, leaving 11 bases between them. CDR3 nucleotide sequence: TGTGCCTGGAGTGTCCAAGGTGTAGCTAACTATGGCTACACCTTC. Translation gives CAWSVQGVANYGYTF.

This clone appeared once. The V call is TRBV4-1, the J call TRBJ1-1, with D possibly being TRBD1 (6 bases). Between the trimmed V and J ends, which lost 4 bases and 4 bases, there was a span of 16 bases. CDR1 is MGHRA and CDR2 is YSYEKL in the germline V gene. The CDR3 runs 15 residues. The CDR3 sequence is CASSRPQGFGTEAFF. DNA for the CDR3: TGCGCCAGCAGCCGACCACAGGGTTTCGGCACTGAAGCTTTCTTT.

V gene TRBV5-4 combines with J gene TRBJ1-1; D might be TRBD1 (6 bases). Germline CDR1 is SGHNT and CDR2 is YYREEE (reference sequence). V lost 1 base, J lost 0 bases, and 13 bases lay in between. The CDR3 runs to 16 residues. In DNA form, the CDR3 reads TGTGCCAGCAGCTTGTTCCGGACAGATATGAACACTGAAGCTTTCTTT. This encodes CASSLFRTDMNTEAFF.

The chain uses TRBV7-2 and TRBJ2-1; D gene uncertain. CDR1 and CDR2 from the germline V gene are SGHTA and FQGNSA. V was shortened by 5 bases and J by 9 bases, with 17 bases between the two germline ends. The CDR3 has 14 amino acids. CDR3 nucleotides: TGTGCCAGCAGCACCGAAGGTTCGGTGGGTGAGCAGTTCTTC. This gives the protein CASSTEGSVGEQFF.

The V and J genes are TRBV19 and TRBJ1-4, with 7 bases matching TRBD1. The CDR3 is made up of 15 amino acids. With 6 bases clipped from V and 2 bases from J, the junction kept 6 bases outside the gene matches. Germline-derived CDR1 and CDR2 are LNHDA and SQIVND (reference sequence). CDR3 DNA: TGTGCCAGTAGCCCGCAGGGGGTTACTAATGAAAAACTGTTTTTT. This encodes CASSPQGVTNEKLFF. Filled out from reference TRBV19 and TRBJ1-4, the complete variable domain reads DGGITQSPKYLFRKEGQNVTLSCEQNLNHDAMYWYRQDPGQGLRLIYYSQIVNDFQKGDIAEGYSVSREKKESFPLTVTSAQKNPTAFYLCASSPQGVTNEKLFFGSGTQLSVL.